The 5 T cell receptor beta chains given below trace back to one sample, sequenced in a study of blood T cell repertoires in COVID-19. Clones were sequenced by immunoSEQ multiplex PCR, and TCRdb holds only the in-frame ones, with some missing. In the table there are 6,200 or so clones, 60% to 80% of which are singletons. Sequences were obtained from peripheral blood. The origin of the receptors is a man in his sixties with acute or convalescent COVID-19.

This clone is classed as large. At the DNA level, this CDR3 is encoded by other sequences in the same sample as well. The chain has TRBV7-6 and TRBJ2-7; 7 bases align to TRBD1. CDR1 is SGHVS, CDR2 FNYEAQ, per germline. Germline trimming cut 0 bases from V and 6 bases from J; bases unmatched to any gene: 2. This CDR3 is 13 amino acids long. The CDR3 DNA follows: TGTGCCAGCAGCTTAGCCAGGGGGTCCGAGCAGTACTTC. This gives the protein CASSLARGSEQYF.

The V gene is TRBV10-1, the J gene TRBJ2-2, with 12 positions matching TRBD2. CDR1 and CDR2 (germline): WNHNN, SYGVQD (reference sequence). The J segment lost 4 bases and the V segment lost 4 bases, leaving 4 bases of the junction unmatched. The CDR3 has 16 amino acids. The CDR3 sequence: CASSAPSGGATGELFF. DNA of the CDR3: TGCGCCAGCAGTGCTCCTAGCGGGGGGGCCACCGGGGAGCTGTTTTTT.

This clone was picked up one time. This chain uses TRBV30 with TRBJ1-5; 8 nucleotides agree with TRBD1. The length of the CDR3 is 17 residues. Looked up from germline, CDR1 is GTSNPN and CDR2 is SVGIG (reference sequence). Trimming took 1 base from V and 0 from J; bases not matched to a gene: 8. The CDR3 bases are TGTGCCTGGAGTGCTGGGACAGGCTCCAATAGCAATCAGCCCCAGCATTTT. Its translation: CAWSAGTGSNSNQPQHF.

To note about this clone: Sequence at one end of the junction differs from germline and may be a read error. The CDR3 coding sequence is TGCGCCAGCAGTTTGGCGGGCCCCGAGGGTGGCTACACCTTC. Translating it yields CASSLAGPEGGYTF. The V gene is TRBV5-1, the J gene TRBJ1-2; D not resolved. The CDR3 spans 14 residues. Germline lookup yields CDR1 SGHRS and CDR2 YFSETQ.

The chain links TRBV9 to TRBJ2-5; TRBD2 might be the D (5 bases). V lost 3 bases and J lost 7, with 7 bases in between. The CDR3 extends over 11 amino acids. Germline-derived CDR1 and CDR2 are SGDLS and YYNGEE. The CDR3 nucleotides read TGTGCCAGCAGCGCCGGAGGGACCCAGTACTTC. Translated: CASSAGGTQYF.